This T cell receptor (beta chain) was found in a study of T cell responses to AZD1222 COVID-19 vaccine. To note about this clone: Its antigen is undetermined.

The ends were cut back, 7 bases at V and 0 bases at J, with 9 bases in the middle. CDR1 is MNHNY and CDR2 is SVGAGI in the germline V gene (reference sequence). The CDR3 contains 14 residues. Study-wide points: Clonal diversity was possibly underestimated, and white British individuals and females predominated among donors.

Repertoires were generated with immunoSEQ multiplex PCR, while TCRdb's copy carries only in-frame clones and drops some. The data contain over 100,000 clones, more than 70% of them seen just once; the ten biggest clones take up about 15%. Sequences were derived from peripheral blood, sampled on day 0 of AZD1222 vaccination. This chain joins TRBV6-6 and TRBJ1-4, with D hard to call. The origin of this receptor is an adult in good health. This chain's CDR3 is CASNRAPTNEKLFF. CDR3 DNA sequence: TGTGCCAGCAATAGGGCCCCAACTAATGAAAAACTGTTTTTT.